Shown below are 30 T cell receptor beta chains from a single sample sequenced in a study of control samples from healthy donors and cancer patients. Only in-frame clones appear in the TCRdb table, and some are missing; sequencing was by immunoSEQ multiplex PCR. The data hold about 120,000 clones, with more than 70% observed a single time. The source material was blood. These receptors were taken from a man aged 35 to 55 in good health.

This sequence joins TRBV7-9 and TRBJ1-2, with a tentative D call TRBD1 (5 bases). CDR3 length: 15 residues. The germline V gene encodes CDR1 SEHNR and CDR2 FQNEAQ (reference sequence). V was trimmed by 0 bases and J by 2 bases, leaving 10 bases between them. DNA for the CDR3: TGTGCCAGCAGCTTAGCGGTTCGGACAAACTATGGCTACACCTTC. Protein sequence: CASSLAVRTNYGYTF.

CDR3 residues: CASRRGLYQPQHF. CDR3 coding DNA: TGTGCCAGCAGAAGGGGTTTGTATCAGCCCCAGCATTTT. V and J are TRBV6-5 and TRBJ1-5; D is perhaps TRBD1 (5 bases). Looked up from germline, CDR1 is MNHEY and CDR2 is SVGAGI. This CDR3 comprises 13 residues. With 6 bases removed from V and 5 bases from J, the gap between germline ends came to 11 bases.

V usage is TRBV5-6 and J usage is TRBJ1-4; 7 bases are shared with TRBD1. J was trimmed by 5 bases and V by 4 bases; bases with no gene match: 8. Germline CDR1 is SGHDT and CDR2 is YYEEEE. The CDR3 runs to 15 residues. The CDR3 nucleotides are TGTGCCAGCAGCGGTCGGACAGGAGTAAATGAAAAACTGTTTTTT. Its translation: CASSGRTGVNEKLFF.

The chain joins TRBV24-1 to TRBJ2-2; 9 bases line up with TRBD1. The CDR3 is made up of 14 amino acids. From germline, CDR1 is KGHDR and CDR2 SFDVKD. V gave up 7 bases and J gave up 3 bases; unmatched junction bases: 2. This CDR3 is CATRQGADTGELFF. In nucleotides, the CDR3 is TGTGCCACCAGACAGGGGGCGGACACCGGGGAGCTGTTTTTT.

The chain combines TRBV7-2 with TRBJ1-2, with 10 bases lining up with TRBD1. J was trimmed by 8 bases and V by 5 bases; bases with no gene match: 11. Per the germline V gene, CDR1 is SGHTA and CDR2 is FQGNSA. The CDR3 contains 15 residues. The CDR3, as DNA: TGTGCCAGCAGCCTGAGACAGGGGGCGCGAGGGGGCTACACCTTC. It codes for CASSLRQGARGGYTF.

In this sample, this clone turned up a few times. The chain is built from TRBV6-5 and TRBJ1-5; D remains unclear. Germline-derived CDR1 and CDR2 are MNHEY and SVGAGI. The length of the CDR3 is 13 residues. Trimming left V 8 bases short and J 0 bases short, with 8 bases between. The CDR3 loop reads CASHTNSNQPQHF. The CDR3 DNA sequence: TGTGCCAGCCACACGAATAGCAATCAGCCCCAGCATTTT.

This rearrangement joins TRBV7-9 to TRBJ2-7; TRBD1 might be the D (6 bases). The germline gives CDR1 SEHNR, CDR2 FQNEAQ (reference sequence). Trimming left V 5 bases short and J 3 bases short, with 11 bases between. This CDR3 has 13 residues. The CDR3 DNA reads as TGTGCCAGCAGCGGGACAATTGGCTACGAGCAGTACTTC. Its protein is CASSGTIGYEQYF.

The table lists this clone with a count of one. The V call is TRBV6-1, the J call TRBJ2-7, with TRBD2 identical over 12 bases. Losses at the gene ends were 3 bases for V and 3 bases for J; bases not matched to a gene: 3. Germline loops: CDR1 MNHNS, CDR2 SASEGT. The length of the CDR3 is 15 residues. CDR3 sequence: CASSETLAGGYEQYF. The CDR3 bases are TGTGCCAGCAGTGAGACACTAGCGGGGGGCTACGAGCAGTACTTC.

This chain links TRBV15 with TRBJ1-2; D uncertain. Trimming shortened V by 0 bases and J by 6 bases, and 8 bases separated the two germline ends. Per germline, CDR1 LNHNV and CDR2 YYDKDF (reference sequence). The CDR3 runs 13 residues. In nucleotides, the CDR3 is TGTGCCACCAGCAGAGAGGGAGGGAATGGCTACACCTTC. Amino acid sequence: CATSREGGNGYTF.

The chain employs TRBV28 and TRBJ1-1; 8 bases fit TRBD1. The length of the CDR3 is 15 residues. Germline values: CDR1 MDHEN, CDR2 SYDVKM. Trimming cost V 4 bases and J 11 bases; bases outside gene matches: 15. CDR3 amino acids: CASSSPPGQAITAFF. The CDR3 DNA reads TGTGCCAGCAGTTCGCCCCCGGGACAGGCGATAACGGCTTTCTTT. Using reference TRBV28 and TRBJ1-1 for the parts outside the CDR3, the full variable domain is DVKVTQSSRYLVKRTGEKVFLECVQDMDHENMFWYRQDPGLGLRLIYFSYDVKMKEKGDIPEGYSVSREKKERFSLILESASTNQTSMYLCASSSPPGQAITAFFGQGTRLTVV.

V is TRBV10-1 and J is TRBJ2-5; 8 positions match TRBD1. Losses at the gene ends were 3 bases for V and 7 bases for J; bases not matched to a gene: 10. This CDR3 region has 15 residues. In germline, CDR1 is WNHNN, CDR2 SYGVQD (reference sequence). For the CDR3, the DNA is TGCGCCAGCAGTGATAGAGACAGGGGAGATGGGACCCAGTACTTC. This gives the protein CASSDRDRGDGTQYF.

This chain connects TRBV5-5 to TRBJ1-1; no reliable D call. CDR3 length: 14 amino acids. With 1 base removed from V and 0 bases from J, the gap between germline ends came to 7 bases. Per the germline V gene, CDR1 is SGHKS and CDR2 is YYEKEE (reference sequence). The CDR3 here is CASSLFGLNTEAFF. The CDR3 nucleotides are TGTGCCAGCAGCTTGTTTGGTTTGAACACTGAAGCTTTCTTT.

V and J are TRBV30 and TRBJ2-5; D is uncertain. CDR3 length equals 13 residues. Germline values: CDR1 GTSNPN, CDR2 SVGIG (reference sequence). The V end lost 2 bases, the J end lost 4 bases, and 11 bases lay between the germline ends. In DNA form, the CDR3 reads TGTGCCTGGAGTCCCTACGTGATAGAGACCCAGTACTTC. Translation: CAWSPYVIETQYF. Supplemented by reference TRBV30 and TRBJ2-5, the full variable domain reads SQTIHQWPATLVQPVGSPLSLECTVEGTSNPNLYWYRQAAGRGLQLLFYSVGIGQISSEVPQNLSASRPQDRQFILSSKKLLLSDSGFYLCAWSPYVIETQYFGPGTRLLVL.

The chain links TRBV21-1 to TRBJ2-7; the table calls TRBD2, which could not be checked here. TRBV21-1 is an annotated pseudogene. The CDR3 consists of 12 residues. The CDR3 spells CATLRKPYEQYF. The CDR3 DNA sequence: TGTGCCACCCTGAGGAAACCCTACGAGCAGTACTTC.

The J gene is TRBJ2-7, the V gene TRBV6-4; possibly TRBD2 for D (5 bases). Trimming left V 6 bases short and J 7 bases short, with 22 bases between. The germline CDR1 and CDR2 sequences are MRHNA and SNTAGT. This CDR3 contains 15 residues. CDR3 bases: TGTGCCAGCAGGTTTAGTCGGACTGAACGAGGGGAGCAGTACTTC. This encodes CASRFSRTERGEQYF.

CDR3 amino acids: CASSSSQGTETQYF. DNA for the CDR3: TGTGCCAGCAGTTCCAGCCAGGGGACAGAGACCCAGTACTTC. This chain connects TRBV6-5 to TRBJ2-5, with a weak D call TRBD1 (6 bases). Germline V CDR1 and CDR2: MNHEY, SVGAGI. This CDR3 has 14 amino acids. The germline V and J ends were trimmed by 4 bases and 4 bases, with 13 bases remaining between them.

The chain links TRBV6-2 or TRBV6-3 to TRBJ1-6; no clear D. V was trimmed by 0 bases and J by 9 bases, leaving 9 bases between them. The CDR3 has 14 amino acids. Germline-derived CDR1 and CDR2 are MNHEY and SVGEGT. The chain's CDR3 is CASSYSAHGSPLHF. The DNA of the CDR3 is TGTGCCAGCAGTTACTCGGCCCATGGTTCACCCCTCCACTTT.

DNA for the CDR3: TGTGCCAGCAGCCGCCTGGACAGGGTCGCTGAAGCTTTCTTT. This sequence encodes CASSRLDRVAEAFF. The chain links TRBV4-2 to TRBJ1-1, with TRBD1 identical over 8 bases. CDR1 is LGHNA, CDR2 YNFKEQ, per germline. V shed 4 bases and J 6 bases; nucleotides not matched to a gene: 7. The CDR3 is 14 amino acids.

This clone was seen only a few times. The chain links TRBV15 to TRBJ1-5, with D unresolved. V was shortened by 0 bases and J by 0 bases, with 6 bases between the two germline ends. The CDR3 has 15 amino acids. Looked up from germline, CDR1 is LNHNV and CDR2 is YYDKDF (reference sequence). CDR3 amino acids: CATSRDRNSNQPQHF. The CDR3 coding sequence is TGTGCCACCAGCAGAGATAGGAATAGCAATCAGCCCCAGCATTTT.

CDR3 amino acids: CASSLGKSNSPLHF. CDR3 nucleotides: TGTGCCAGCAGCCTAGGGAAGAGTAATTCACCCCTCCACTTT. This chain joins TRBV5-6 and TRBJ1-6; no clear D. CDR3 length equals 14 residues. CDR1 is SGHDT and CDR2 is YYEEEE in the germline V gene. The V end was cut by 4 bases, the J end by 6 bases, with 11 bases between.

This chain links TRBV20-1 with TRBJ2-1; D is uncertain. This CDR3 has 11 amino acids. Trimming took off 4 bases at V and 3 bases at J, with 4 bases between the two ends. Per the germline V gene, CDR1 is DFQATT and CDR2 is SNEGSKA (reference sequence). In nucleotides, the CDR3 is TGCAGTGCTAATATCTACAATGAGCAGTTCTTC. Translating gives CSANIYNEQFF.

The chain joins TRBV5-1 to TRBJ1-6; D might be TRBD1 (6 bases). Germline V gives CDR1 SGHRS, CDR2 YFSETQ. Deletions cut 1 base from V and 10 bases from J, with 15 bases between. The CDR3 runs to 15 residues. The CDR3 here is CASSLMPGAESPLHF. CDR3 bases: TGCGCCAGCAGCTTGATGCCGGGGGCGGAATCACCCCTCCACTTT.

The chain uses TRBV25-1 and TRBJ2-7, with D unclear. V lost 0 bases and J lost 4, with 7 bases in between. This CDR3 is 13 amino acids long. CDR1 MGHDK and CDR2 SYGVNS come from the germline V gene. The chain's CDR3 is CASSEYNGYEQYF. DNA of the CDR3: TGTGCCAGCAGTGAATATAACGGGTACGAGCAGTACTTC.

The chain uses TRBV12-3 or TRBV12-4 and TRBJ1-2; 10 bases line up with TRBD1. Unmatched junction bases numbered 5, after V lost 6 bases and J lost 7 bases. The CDR3 covers 13 residues. The CDR3 region is CASREDRGLGYTF. The CDR3 DNA reads TGTGCCAGCAGAGAAGACAGGGGGCTTGGCTACACCTTC.

The chain has TRBV4-1 and TRBJ2-2; 9 nucleotides align to TRBD1. Per the germline V gene, CDR1 is MGHRA and CDR2 is YSYEKL. Trimming at V came to 1 base and at J to 5 bases, leaving 2 bases not matched to a gene. CDR3 length: 15 amino acids. The CDR3, as DNA: TGCGCCAGCAGCCAAGTACAGGGGGCTACCGGGGAGCTGTTTTTT. This translates into CASSQVQGATGELFF.

The chain carries TRBV24-1 and TRBJ2-3; D is possibly TRBD1 (6 bases). The CDR3 spans 13 residues. CDR1 and CDR2 from the germline V gene are KGHDR and SFDVKD. V was cut by 4 bases and J by 3 bases, with 7 bases left in between. CDR3 protein: CATSDQGTDTQYF. The CDR3 region has the DNA TGTGCCACCAGTGACCAGGGGACAGATACGCAGTATTTT.

This chain connects TRBV25-1 to TRBJ1-2, with 8 bases fitting TRBD1. The CDR3 is 13 residues long. From germline, CDR1 is MGHDK and CDR2 SYGVNS. J was trimmed by 8 bases and V by 8 bases; bases with no gene match: 10. The chain's CDR3 is CASQDRGVGGYTF. The DNA for the CDR3 is TGTGCCAGCCAAGACAGGGGCGTAGGGGGCTACACCTTC.

The chain couples TRBV9 to TRBJ2-7, with TRBD1 as a possible D gene (6 bases). Trimming cost V 0 bases and J 4 bases, with 14 bases left between them. The germline V gene encodes CDR1 SGDLS and CDR2 YYNGEE. The CDR3 loop spans 15 amino acids. The CDR3 loop is CASSVAGQGRYEQYF. As DNA, the CDR3 is TGTGCCAGCAGCGTAGCTGGCCAGGGGCGTTACGAGCAGTACTTC.

CDR3 loop: CASSRARDRIYGYTF. The CDR3 DNA reads as TGTGCCAGCAGCCGGGCCCGGGACAGAATTTATGGCTACACCTTC. This rearrangement joins TRBV5-8 to TRBJ1-2; 7 bases match TRBD1. Germline trimming cut 4 bases from V and 5 bases from J; bases unmatched to any gene: 11. Germline V gives CDR1 SGHTS, CDR2 YDEGEE. This CDR3 is built from 15 residues.

The chain links TRBV7-8 to TRBJ1-1; 9 nucleotides agree with TRBD1. CDR1 SGHVS and CDR2 FQNEAQ come from the germline V gene. Trimming at V came to 3 bases and at J to 7 bases, leaving 6 bases not matched to a gene. The CDR3 length is 14 residues. Here the CDR3 DNA reads TGTGCCAGCAGCTTTAAACAGGGGGCGGTTGAAGCTTTCTTT. Translating it yields CASSFKQGAVEAFF.